Presented here are 4 T cell receptor beta chains from one specimen sequenced in a study of early T cells in non-severe SARS-CoV-2 infection (dated by TCRdb to about 2021). The library was made by 5' RACE. The instrument given in TCRdb is NextSeq 500. Starting from the raw public reads, TCRdb applied fastp trimming at Q25, assembled clones with MiXCR and retained in-frame beta chains. Each record represents a unique CDR3 protein, reported with the most common genes and DNA among its rows. Present in this sample are about 55,000 distinct CDR3 sequences, under 15% of which were seen just once. The ten largest clones take up about 9.1% of the sample. This material consisted of whole blood, taken at baseline. The receptor set was obtained from an adult who was a healthcare worker with PCR-confirmed SARS-CoV-2 infection or an uninfected control (not recorded which).

This clonotype has a handful of counts. The rearrangement links TRBV6-1 to TRBJ2-4; no definite D call. Germline loops: CDR1 MNHNS, CDR2 SASEGT. The germline V and J ends were trimmed by 7 bases and 0 bases, with 7 bases remaining between them. CDR3 length: 13 amino acids. The CDR3 here is CASTTLAKNIQYF. In DNA, the CDR3 is TGTGCCAGCACTACGCTAGCCAAAAACATTCAGTACTTC.

This clonotype occurred once. A much larger clone lies a single base off, so this may be a read error. The chain combines TRBV6-4 with TRBJ2-1; 9 bases match TRBD2. Germline CDR1 MRHNA, CDR2 SNTAGT. The CDR3 has 15 residues. The CDR3 here is CASSDVAGGYIEQFF. DNA for the CDR3: TGTGCCAGCAGTGACGTGGCGGGGGGGTACATTGAGCAGTTCTTC.

J is TRBJ2-3 and V is TRBV4-1; D is perhaps TRBD1 (6 bases). CDR1 is MGHRA, CDR2 YSYEKL, per germline. V was pared by 1 base and J by 2 bases, with 19 bases between. The CDR3 is made up of 18 amino acids. CDR3 DNA sequence: TGCGCCAGCAGCCAAGGAGGGGCAGGGGCAACCTTCACAGATACGCAGTATTTT. Its protein product is CASSQGGAGATFTDTQYF.

The J gene is TRBJ2-7, the V gene TRBV29-1; 10 bases map to TRBD1. V lost 8 bases and J lost 5; bases outside the gene matches: 9. CDR1 is SQVTM, CDR2 ANQGSEA, per germline. The CDR3 totals 13 residues. CDR3 coding DNA: TGCAGCTTTCTCGGGACAGGGGAGCACGAGCAGTACTTC. It yields the protein CSFLGTGEHEQYF.